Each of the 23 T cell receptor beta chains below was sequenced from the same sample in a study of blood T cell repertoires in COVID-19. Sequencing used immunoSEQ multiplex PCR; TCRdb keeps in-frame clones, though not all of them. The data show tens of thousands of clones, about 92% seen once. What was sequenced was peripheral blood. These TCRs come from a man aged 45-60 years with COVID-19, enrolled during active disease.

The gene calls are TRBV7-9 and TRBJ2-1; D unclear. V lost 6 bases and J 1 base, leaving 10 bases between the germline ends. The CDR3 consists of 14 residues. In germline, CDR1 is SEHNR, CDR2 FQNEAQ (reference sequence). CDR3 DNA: TGTGCCAGCAGGAAACTTGATTCCTACAATGAGCAGTTCTTC. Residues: CASRKLDSYNEQFF.

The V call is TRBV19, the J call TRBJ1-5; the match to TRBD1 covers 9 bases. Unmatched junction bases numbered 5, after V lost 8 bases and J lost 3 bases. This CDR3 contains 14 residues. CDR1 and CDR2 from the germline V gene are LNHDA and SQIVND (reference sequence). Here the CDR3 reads CASQDRGYNQPQHF. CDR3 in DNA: TGTGCCAGTCAGGACAGGGGCTACAATCAGCCCCAGCATTTT.

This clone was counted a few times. CDR3 sequence reads: CATSDPTMGEGKAFF. In nucleotides, the CDR3 is TGTGCCACCAGTGATCCTACGATGGGGGAGGGGAAAGCTTTCTTT. This chain joins TRBV24-1 and TRBJ1-1, with D perhaps matching TRBD1 (5 bases). V was clipped by 3 bases and J by 9 bases, with 19 bases between them. The CDR3 has 15 amino acids. Germline V gives CDR1 KGHDR, CDR2 SFDVKD.

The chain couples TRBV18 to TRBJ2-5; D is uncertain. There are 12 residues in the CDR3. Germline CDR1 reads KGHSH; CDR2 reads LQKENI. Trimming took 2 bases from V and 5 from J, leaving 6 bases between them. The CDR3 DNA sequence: TGTGCCAGCTCACCAACGGAGGAGACCCAGTACTTC. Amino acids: CASSPTEETQYF.

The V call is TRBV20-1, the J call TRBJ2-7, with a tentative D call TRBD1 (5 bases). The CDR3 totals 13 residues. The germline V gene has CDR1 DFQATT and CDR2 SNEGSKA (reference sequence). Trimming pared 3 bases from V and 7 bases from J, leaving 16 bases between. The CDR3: CSASRLRVGEQYF. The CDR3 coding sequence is TGCAGTGCTAGTAGGCTCAGGGTGGGGGAGCAGTACTTC.

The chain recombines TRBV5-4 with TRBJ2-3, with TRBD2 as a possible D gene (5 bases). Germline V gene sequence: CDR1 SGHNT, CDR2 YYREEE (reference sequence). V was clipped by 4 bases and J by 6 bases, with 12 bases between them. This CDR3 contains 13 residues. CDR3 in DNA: TGTGCCAGCAGCCCCAATAGCGACGATACGCAGTATTTT. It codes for CASSPNSDDTQYF.

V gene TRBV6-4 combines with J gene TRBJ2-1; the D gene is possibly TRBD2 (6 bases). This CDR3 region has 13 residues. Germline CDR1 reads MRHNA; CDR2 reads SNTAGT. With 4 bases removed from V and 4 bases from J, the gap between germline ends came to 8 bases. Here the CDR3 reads CASSGGEYNEQFF. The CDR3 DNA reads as TGTGCCAGCAGTGGCGGGGAGTACAATGAGCAGTTCTTC.

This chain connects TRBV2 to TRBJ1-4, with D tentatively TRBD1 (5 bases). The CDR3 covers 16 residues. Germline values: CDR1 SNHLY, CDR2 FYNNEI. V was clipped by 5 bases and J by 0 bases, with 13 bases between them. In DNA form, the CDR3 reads TGTGCCAGCAGTTCGGTAGGGGAAGCAACTAATGAAAAACTGTTTTTT. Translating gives CASSSVGEATNEKLFF.

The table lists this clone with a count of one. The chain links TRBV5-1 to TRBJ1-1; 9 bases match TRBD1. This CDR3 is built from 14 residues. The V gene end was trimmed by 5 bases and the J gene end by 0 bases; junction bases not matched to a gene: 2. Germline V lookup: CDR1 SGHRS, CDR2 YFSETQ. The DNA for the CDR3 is TGCGCCAGCAGAGACAGGGGGATGAACACTGAAGCTTTCTTT. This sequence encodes CASRDRGMNTEAFF.

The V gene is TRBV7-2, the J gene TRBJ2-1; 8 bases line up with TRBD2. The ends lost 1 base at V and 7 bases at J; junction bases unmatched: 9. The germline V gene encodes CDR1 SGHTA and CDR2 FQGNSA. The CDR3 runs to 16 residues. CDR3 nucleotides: TGTGCCAGCAGCTTAGTATCGGGAGGGCCAGGGAATGAGCAGTTCTTC. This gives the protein CASSLVSGGPGNEQFF.

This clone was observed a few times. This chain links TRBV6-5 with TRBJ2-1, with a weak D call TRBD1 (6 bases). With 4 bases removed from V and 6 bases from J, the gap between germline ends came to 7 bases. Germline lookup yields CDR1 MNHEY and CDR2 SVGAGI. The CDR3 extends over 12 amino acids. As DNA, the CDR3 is TGTGCCAGCAGTTTACAGGGCAATGAGCAGTTCTTC. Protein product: CASSLQGNEQFF.

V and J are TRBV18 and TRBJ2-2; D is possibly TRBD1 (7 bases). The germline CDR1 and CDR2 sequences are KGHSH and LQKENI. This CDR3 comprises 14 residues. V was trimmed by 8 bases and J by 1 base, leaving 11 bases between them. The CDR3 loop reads CASRQGGNTGELFF. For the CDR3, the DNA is TGTGCCAGCCGACAGGGAGGGAACACCGGGGAGCTGTTTTTT.

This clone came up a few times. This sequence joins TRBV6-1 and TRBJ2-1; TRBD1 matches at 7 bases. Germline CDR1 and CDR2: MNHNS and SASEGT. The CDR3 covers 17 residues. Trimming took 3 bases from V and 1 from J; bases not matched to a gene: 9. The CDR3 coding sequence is TGTGCCAGCAGTGAGGCAACAGGGGCAAGGTCCTACAATGAGCAGTTCTTC. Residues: CASSEATGARSYNEQFF.

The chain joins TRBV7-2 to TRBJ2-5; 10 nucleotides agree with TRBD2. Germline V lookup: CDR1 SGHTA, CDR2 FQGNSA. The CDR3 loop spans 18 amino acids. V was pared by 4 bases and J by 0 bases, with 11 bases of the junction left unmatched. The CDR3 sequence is CASSSRYFGTSDQETQYF. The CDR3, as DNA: TGTGCCAGCAGCTCCCGCTATTTTGGGACTAGCGACCAAGAGACCCAGTACTTC.

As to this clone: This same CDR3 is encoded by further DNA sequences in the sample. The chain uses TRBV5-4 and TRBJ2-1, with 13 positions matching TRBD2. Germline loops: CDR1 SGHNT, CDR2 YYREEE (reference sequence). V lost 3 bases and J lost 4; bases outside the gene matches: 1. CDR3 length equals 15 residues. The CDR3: CASSSLAGGYNEQFF. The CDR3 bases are TGTGCCAGCAGCTCACTAGCGGGAGGGTACAATGAGCAGTTCTTC.

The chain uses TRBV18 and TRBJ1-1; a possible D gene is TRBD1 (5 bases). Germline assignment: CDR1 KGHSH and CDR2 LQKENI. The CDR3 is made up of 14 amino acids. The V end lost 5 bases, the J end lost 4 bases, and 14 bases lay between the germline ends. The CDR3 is CASSTGFVGTEAFF. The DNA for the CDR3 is TGTGCCAGCTCAACAGGCTTTGTGGGCACTGAAGCTTTCTTT.

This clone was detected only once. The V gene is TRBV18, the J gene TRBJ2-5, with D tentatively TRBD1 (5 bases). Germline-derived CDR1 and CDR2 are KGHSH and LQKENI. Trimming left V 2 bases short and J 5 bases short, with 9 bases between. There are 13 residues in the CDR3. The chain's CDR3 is CASSPGARETQYF. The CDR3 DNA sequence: TGTGCCAGCTCACCAGGGGCACGGGAGACCCAGTACTTC.

The CDR3 loop reads CASRPDTYEQYF. The CDR3 nucleotides read TGTGCCAGCAGACCGGACACCTACGAGCAGTACTTC. This chain connects TRBV7-9 to TRBJ2-7, with D possibly being TRBD1 (5 bases). Per the germline V gene, CDR1 is SEHNR and CDR2 is FQNEAQ (reference sequence). This CDR3 has 12 amino acids. The V gene lost 6 bases and the J gene lost 2 bases, with 8 bases spanning the gap.

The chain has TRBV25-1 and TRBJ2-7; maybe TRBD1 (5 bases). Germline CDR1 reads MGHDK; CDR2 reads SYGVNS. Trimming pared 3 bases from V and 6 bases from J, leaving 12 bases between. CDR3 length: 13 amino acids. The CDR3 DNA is TGTGCCAGCAGTGAGGTCGGTGGGGCCGAGCAGTACTTC. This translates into CASSEVGGAEQYF.

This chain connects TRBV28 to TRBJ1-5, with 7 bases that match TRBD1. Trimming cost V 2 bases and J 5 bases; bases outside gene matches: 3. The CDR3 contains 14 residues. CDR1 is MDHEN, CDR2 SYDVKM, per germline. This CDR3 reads CASSLPQGDQPQHF. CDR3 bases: TGTGCCAGCAGTTTACCCCAGGGGGATCAGCCCCAGCATTTT.

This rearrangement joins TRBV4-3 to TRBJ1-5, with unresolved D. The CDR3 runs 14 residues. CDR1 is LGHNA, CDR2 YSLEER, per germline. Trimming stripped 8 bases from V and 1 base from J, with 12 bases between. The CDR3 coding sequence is TGCGCCAGCGCGCGATCGCGGAGCAATCAGCCCCAGCATTTT. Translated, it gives CASARSRSNQPQHF.

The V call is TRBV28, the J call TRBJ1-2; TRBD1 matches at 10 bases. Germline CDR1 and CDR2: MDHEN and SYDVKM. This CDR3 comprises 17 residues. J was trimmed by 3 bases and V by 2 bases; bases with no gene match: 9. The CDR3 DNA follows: TGTGCCAGCAGTTTACTCCGGGACAGGGGACCTTACTATGGCTACACCTTC. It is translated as CASSLLRDRGPYYGYTF.

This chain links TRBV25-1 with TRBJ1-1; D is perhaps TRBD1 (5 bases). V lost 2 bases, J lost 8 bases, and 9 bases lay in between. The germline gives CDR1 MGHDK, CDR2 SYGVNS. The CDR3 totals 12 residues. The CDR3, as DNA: TGTGCCAGCAGTGAAAGGGGAACAGAAGCTTTCTTT. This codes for CASSERGTEAFF.